This TCR beta chain stems from a study of cytomegalovirus exposure and HLA in healthy donors. The CDR3 spans 18 residues. J was trimmed by 3 bases and V by 5 bases; bases with no gene match: 14. Germline V gene data show CDR1 as SSHAT and CDR2 as FNYEAQ (reference sequence). The study ran its PCR with 60 Vbeta and 13 Jbeta primers. Sequencing was performed with immunoSEQ multiplex PCR; in TCRdb, only in-frame clones are kept and a portion is missing. This table holds around 200,000 clones, over 70% found once. J is TRBJ2-1 and V is TRBV7-7, with 9 bases aligning to TRBD2. Material: PBMCs. The receptor was isolated from a woman aged 60-75 years in good health and CMV-seropositive. The CDR3 sequence: CASSHGVAGEKNYNEQFF. The CDR3 DNA follows: TGTGCCAGCAGCCACGGGGTAGCGGGGGAAAAAAACTACAATGAGCAGTTCTTC. Using reference TRBV7-7 and TRBJ2-1 for the parts outside the CDR3, the full variable domain is GAGVSQSPRYKVTKRGQDVTLRCDPISSHATLYWYQQALGQGPEFLTYFNYEAQPDKSGLPSDRFSAERPEGSISTLTIQRTEQRDSAMYRCASSHGVAGEKNYNEQFFGPGTRLTVL.